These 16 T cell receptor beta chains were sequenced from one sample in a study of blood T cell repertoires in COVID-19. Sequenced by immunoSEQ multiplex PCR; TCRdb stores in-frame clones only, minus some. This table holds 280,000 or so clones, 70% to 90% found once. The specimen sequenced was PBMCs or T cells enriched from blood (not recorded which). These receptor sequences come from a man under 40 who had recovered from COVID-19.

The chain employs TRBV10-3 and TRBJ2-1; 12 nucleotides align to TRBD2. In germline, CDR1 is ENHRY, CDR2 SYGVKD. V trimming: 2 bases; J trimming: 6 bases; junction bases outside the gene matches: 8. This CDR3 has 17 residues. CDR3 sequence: CAISEKASGGETNEQFF. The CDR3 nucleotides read TGTGCCATCAGTGAGAAGGCTAGCGGGGGGGAGACCAATGAGCAGTTCTTC.

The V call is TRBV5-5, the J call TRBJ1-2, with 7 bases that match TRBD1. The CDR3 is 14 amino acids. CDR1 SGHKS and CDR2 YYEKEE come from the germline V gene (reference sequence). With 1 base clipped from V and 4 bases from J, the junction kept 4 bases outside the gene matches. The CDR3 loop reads CASSLFQGGYGYTF. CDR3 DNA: TGTGCCAGCAGCTTGTTTCAGGGGGGCTATGGCTACACCTTC.

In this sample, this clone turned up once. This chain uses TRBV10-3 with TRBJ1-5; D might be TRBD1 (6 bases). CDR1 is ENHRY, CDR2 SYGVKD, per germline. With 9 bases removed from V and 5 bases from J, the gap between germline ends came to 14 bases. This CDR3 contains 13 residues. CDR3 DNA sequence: TGTGCCATGAACACAGGGCGTCATCAGCCCCAGCATTTT. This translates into CAMNTGRHQPQHF.

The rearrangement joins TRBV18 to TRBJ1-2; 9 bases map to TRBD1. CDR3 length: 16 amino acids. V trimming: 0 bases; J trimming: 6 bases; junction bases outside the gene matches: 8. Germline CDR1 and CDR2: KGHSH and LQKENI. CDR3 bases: TGTGCCAGCTCACCACCCCGACAGGGGGGTGGGAATGGCTACACCTTC. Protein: CASSPPRQGGGNGYTF.

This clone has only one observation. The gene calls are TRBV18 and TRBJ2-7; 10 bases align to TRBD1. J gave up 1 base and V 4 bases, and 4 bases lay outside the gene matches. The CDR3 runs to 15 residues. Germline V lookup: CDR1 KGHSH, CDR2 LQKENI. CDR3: CASSQGTGASYEQYF. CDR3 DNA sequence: TGTGCCAGCTCACAAGGGACAGGGGCATCCTACGAGCAGTACTTC.

The CDR3 loop is CASSLRSLAYNEQFF. CDR3 coding DNA: TGTGCCAGCAGTCTTCGGTCTCTGGCCTACAATGAGCAGTTCTTC. V usage is TRBV27 and J usage is TRBJ2-1; the D is unclear. The CDR3 length is 15 residues. Trimming stripped 5 bases from V and 2 bases from J, with 13 bases between. CDR1 and CDR2 (germline): MNHEY, SMNVEV (reference sequence).

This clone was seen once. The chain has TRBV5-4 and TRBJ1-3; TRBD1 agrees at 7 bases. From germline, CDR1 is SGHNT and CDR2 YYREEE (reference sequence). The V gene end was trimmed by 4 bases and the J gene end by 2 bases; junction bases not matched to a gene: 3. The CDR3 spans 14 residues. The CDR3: CASSPGTAGNTIYF. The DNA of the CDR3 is TGTGCCAGCAGCCCGGGGACAGCTGGAAACACCATATATTTT.

CDR3 nucleotide sequence: TGTGCCAGCAGCAAGACTAGCGGGGGGAGCGAGCAGTACTTC. This gives the protein CASSKTSGGSEQYF. The gene calls are TRBV5-4 and TRBJ2-7; TRBD2 agrees at 13 bases. Losses at the gene ends were 4 bases for V and 6 bases for J; bases not matched to a gene: 4. This CDR3 is 14 amino acids long. Germline values: CDR1 SGHNT, CDR2 YYREEE (reference sequence).

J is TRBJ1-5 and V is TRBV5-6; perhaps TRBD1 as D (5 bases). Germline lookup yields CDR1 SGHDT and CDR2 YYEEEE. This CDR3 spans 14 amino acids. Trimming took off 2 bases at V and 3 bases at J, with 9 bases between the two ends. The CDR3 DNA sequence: TGTGCCAGCAGCTTAAGGGGAATCAATCAGCCCCAGCATTTT. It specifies CASSLRGINQPQHF.

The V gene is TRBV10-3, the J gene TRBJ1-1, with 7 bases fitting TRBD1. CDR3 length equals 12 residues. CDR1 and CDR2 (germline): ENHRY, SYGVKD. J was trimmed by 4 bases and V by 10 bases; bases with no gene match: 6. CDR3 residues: CASRQGPTEAFF. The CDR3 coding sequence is TGTGCCAGTAGACAGGGTCCCACTGAAGCTTTCTTT.

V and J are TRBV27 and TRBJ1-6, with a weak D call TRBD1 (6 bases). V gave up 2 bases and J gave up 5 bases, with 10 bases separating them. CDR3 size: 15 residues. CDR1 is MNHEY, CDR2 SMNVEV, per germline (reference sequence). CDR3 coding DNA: TGTGCCAGCAGTTTAACAAACAGGGATAATTCACCCCTCCACTTT. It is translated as CASSLTNRDNSPLHF.

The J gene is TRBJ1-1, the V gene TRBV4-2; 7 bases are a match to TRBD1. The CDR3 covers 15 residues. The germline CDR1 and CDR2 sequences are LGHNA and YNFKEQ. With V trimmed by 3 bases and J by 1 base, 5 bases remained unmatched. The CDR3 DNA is TGTGCCAGCAGCCACCTAGACAGGGAGAACACTGAAGCTTTCTTT. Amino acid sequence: CASSHLDRENTEAFF.

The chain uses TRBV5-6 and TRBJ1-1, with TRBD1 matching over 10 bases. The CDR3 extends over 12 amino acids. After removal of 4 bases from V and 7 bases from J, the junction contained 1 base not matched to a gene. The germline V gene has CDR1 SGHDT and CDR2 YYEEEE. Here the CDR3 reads CASSRTGGEAFF. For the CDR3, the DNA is TGTGCCAGCAGCCGGACAGGGGGTGAAGCTTTCTTT.

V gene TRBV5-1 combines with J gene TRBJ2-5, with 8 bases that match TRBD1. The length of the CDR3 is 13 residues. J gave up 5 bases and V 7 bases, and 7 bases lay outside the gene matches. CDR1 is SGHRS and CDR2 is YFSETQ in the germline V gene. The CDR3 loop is CASSVTGGETQYF. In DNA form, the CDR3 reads TGCGCCAGCTCTGTTACAGGGGGTGAGACCCAGTACTTC.

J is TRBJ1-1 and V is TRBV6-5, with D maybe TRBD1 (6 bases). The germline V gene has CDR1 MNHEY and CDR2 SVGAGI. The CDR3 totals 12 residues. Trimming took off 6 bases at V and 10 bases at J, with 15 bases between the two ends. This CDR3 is CASSPGGGGAFF. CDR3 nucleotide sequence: TGTGCCAGCAGCCCGGGAGGGGGGGGAGCTTTCTTT.

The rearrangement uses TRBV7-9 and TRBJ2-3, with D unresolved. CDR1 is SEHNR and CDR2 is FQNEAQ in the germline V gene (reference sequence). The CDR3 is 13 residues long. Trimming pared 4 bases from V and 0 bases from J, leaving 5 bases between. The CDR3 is CASSSTSTDTQYF. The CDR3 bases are TGTGCCAGCAGCTCAACTAGCACAGATACGCAGTATTTT.